The following is a T cell receptor beta chain sequence with its context. Its recognized antigen is unknown. Base qualities are not recorded, but no much larger clone differs from it by a single base. Via the germline V gene, CDR1 is SGDLS and CDR2 YYNGEE. Including the terminal cysteine and phenylalanine, the CDR3 comprises 14 residues. Only the CDR3 portion is preserved as DNA: 42 bases, with reading frame beginning at the first base. Relative to germline, V is 6 bases shorter and J is 0 bases shorter, with 12 bases between their ends. The source of the sample is a study of OX40 agonist ivuxolimab in advanced cancers. Background on the whole study: Ivuxolimab was an agonistic, fully human IgG2 monoclonal antibody directed against OX40 (CD134), a costimulatory receptor. Three dose-escalation patients achieved partial responses, one with hepatocellular carcinoma and two with cutaneous melanoma. Prior anti-PD-1, anti-PD-L1 or anti-CTLA-4 therapy was permitted, and checkpoint inhibitors had been received by about 44% of dose-escalation patients. The paper describes the monotherapy dose-escalation part (N of about 52 patients) of the phase I trial of ivuxolimab. Intravenous ivuxolimab was administered to patients every 2 weeks at six dose levels: 0.01, 0.1, 0.3, 1.5, 3 and 10 mg/kg. Of the roughly 52 dose-escalation patients, hepatocellular carcinoma was present in 19, melanoma in around 15, renal cell carcinoma in 9 and head and neck cancer in 9. In the dose-escalation cohort, 82.7% of patients were male, and the mean age was approximately 55 years, with a range of about 23 to 90. The purpose of peripheral TCRbeta sequencing was to test whether ivuxolimab changed TCR sequence diversity and led to clonal T-cell expansion. Study-wide findings and limitations: Clonal expansion of both CD4+ and CD8+ blood T cells was observed from baseline to week 6 at doses 0.1 to 3.0 mg/kg. Which antigens the clonally expanded peripheral T cells were specific for was not determined. After ivuxolimab, more expanded clones were found on average in CD8+ T cells than in CD4+ T cells. Low levels of normalized T-cell clonal expansion were also seen in some patients who did not respond. In the 0.1-3.0 mg/kg groups, partial responders were among the patients with the lowest normalized peripheral clonal expansion, particularly in CD8+ T cells.

To sequence the TCRbeta CDR3 region, genomic DNA was isolated from the sorted cells. TCRbeta CDR3 regions were sequenced using the immunoSEQ Assay. In TCRdb, the immuneACCESS table is reduced to in-frame sequences with V and J assigned. These tables do not hold every clone; where another copy was compared, an unresolved V gene accounts for under half, and the others remain unexplained. This sample comprises 60,000 to 90,000 clones, approximately 80% of them detected only once. Approximately 0.44% of the sample is taken by the ten largest. Patients with autoimmune disease history or receiving systemic immunosuppression were excluded from the trial. Peripheral blood for TCR sequencing was collected from all dose cohorts at baseline, on cycle 4 day 1, and on cycle 7 day 1. Samples came from an open-label, multicenter, first-in-human phase I dose-escalation trial of ivuxolimab. Adults with locally advanced or metastatic head and neck squamous cell, hepatocellular, melanoma or renal cell carcinoma were enrolled in the trial. Before TCR sequencing, CD4+ T cells and CD8+ T cells from peripheral blood were sorted into separate populations.

The sequenced sample was CD4+ or CD8+ T cells sorted from blood, obtained in a trial of the OX40 agonist ivuxolimab. This chain joins TRBV9 to TRBJ1-1, with the D segment identity uncertain. The receptor comes from an adult with an advanced solid tumor such as melanoma, head and neck, liver or kidney cancer. The CDR3 region reads CASKPAVLNTEAFF. The DNA sequence follows: TGTGCCAGCAAGCCGGCGGTATTGAACACTGAAGCTTTCTTT. Outside the CDR3, residues come from the reference TRBV9 and TRBJ1-1 proteins, so the full variable domain is: DSGVTQTPKHLITATGQRVTLRCSPRSGDLSVYWYQQSLDQGLQFLIQYYNGEERAKGNILERFSAQQFPDLHSELNLSSLELGDSALYFCASKPAVLNTEAFFGQGTRLTVV.